Listed below are T cell receptor beta chains from one sample, sequenced in a study of cytotoxic CD8 clonotypes in ibrutinib-treated CLL. Here immunoSEQ multiplex PCR was the method, and the copy in TCRdb shows in-frame clones only, minus some. The sample lists 140,000 or so clones, 70% to 80% seen once, with roughly 12% in the top ten. Sequencing used PBMCs, obtained after 12 months of ibrutinib treatment. The receptors stem from a human donor with chronic lymphocytic leukemia. The CDR3 runs from the conserved cysteine through the conserved F or W.

j_gene	v_gene	CDR3aa
TRBJ2-1	TRBV27	CASSLPQNYNEQFF
TRBJ1-3	TRBV7-8	CASSLALGGNTIYF
TRBJ2-7	TRBV27	CASSLASAGYEQYF
TRBJ2-7	TRBV7-9	CASSPASGRYHEQYF
TRBJ1-3	TRBV28	CASSPQTGVLFSGNTIYF
TRBJ2-6	TRBV5-1	CASSLQAEANVLTF
TRBJ1-3	TRBV6-1	CASRSVNTIYF
TRBJ1-2	TRBV5-6	CASSLAWASDGGYTF
TRBJ2-3	TRBV29-1	CSVERSTDTQYF
TRBJ1-5	TRBV19	CASSISLGASNQPQHF
TRBJ1-2	TRBV6-5	CASSYGWQYGYTF
TRBJ2-6	TRBV28	CASSGTGTGANVLTF
TRBJ2-5	TRBV6-1	CASMGPGGLGTQYF
TRBJ2-1	TRBV27	CASSLVPEKQFF
TRBJ2-6	TRBV6-4	CASSPGGSSGANVLTF
TRBJ2-7	TRBV4-2	CASSQLASGAYEQYF
TRBJ2-1	TRBV9	CASSVVGTSAEQFF
TRBJ1-5	TRBV28	CASSSGGSNQPQHF
TRBJ2-7	TRBV7-2	CASSLRPSLYEQYF
TRBJ1-2	TRBV4-3	CASSQDRQFYGYTF
TRBJ2-1	TRBV29-1	CSVNGAYNEQFF
TRBJ2-2	TRBV9	CASSAGISGGGELFF
TRBJ1-5	TRBV7-2	CASSTGPDLPQHF
TRBJ2-1	TRBV15	CATSTPGVLAGVGNEQFF
TRBJ2-5	TRBV2	CASSFYRGGETQYF